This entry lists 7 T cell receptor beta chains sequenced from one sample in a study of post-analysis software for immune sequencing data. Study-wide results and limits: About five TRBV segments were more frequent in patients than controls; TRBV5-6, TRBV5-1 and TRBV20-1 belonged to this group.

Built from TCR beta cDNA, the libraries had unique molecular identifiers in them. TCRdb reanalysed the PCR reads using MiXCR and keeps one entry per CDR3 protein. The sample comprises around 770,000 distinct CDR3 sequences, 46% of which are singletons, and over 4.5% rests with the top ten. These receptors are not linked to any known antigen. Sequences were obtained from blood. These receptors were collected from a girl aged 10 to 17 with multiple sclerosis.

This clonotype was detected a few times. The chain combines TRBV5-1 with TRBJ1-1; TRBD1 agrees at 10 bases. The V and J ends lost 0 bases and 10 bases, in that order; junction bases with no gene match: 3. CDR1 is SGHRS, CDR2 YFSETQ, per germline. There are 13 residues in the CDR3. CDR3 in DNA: TGCGCCAGCAGCTTGGGGACAGGGGGTTCAGCTTTCTTT. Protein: CASSLGTGGSAFF. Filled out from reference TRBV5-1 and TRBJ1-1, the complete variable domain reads KAGVTQTPRYLIKTRGQQVTLSCSPISGHRSVSWYQQTPGQGLQFLFEYFSETQRNKGNFPGRFSGRQFSNSRSEMNVSTLELGDSALYLCASSLGTGGSAFFGQGTRLTVV.

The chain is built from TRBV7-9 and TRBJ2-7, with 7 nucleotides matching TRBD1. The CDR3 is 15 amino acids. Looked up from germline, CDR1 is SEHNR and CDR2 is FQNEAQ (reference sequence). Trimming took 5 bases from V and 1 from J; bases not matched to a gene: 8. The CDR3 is CASSAAETGSYEQYF. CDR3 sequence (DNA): TGTGCCAGCAGCGCCGCCGAGACAGGGTCCTACGAGCAGTACTTC.

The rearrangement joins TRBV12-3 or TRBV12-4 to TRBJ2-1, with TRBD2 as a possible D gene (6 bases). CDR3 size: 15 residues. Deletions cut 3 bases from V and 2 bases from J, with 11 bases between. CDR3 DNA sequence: TGTGCCAGCAGTTTTGATCCGGGGGCCTACAATGAGCAGTTCTTC. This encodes CASSFDPGAYNEQFF.

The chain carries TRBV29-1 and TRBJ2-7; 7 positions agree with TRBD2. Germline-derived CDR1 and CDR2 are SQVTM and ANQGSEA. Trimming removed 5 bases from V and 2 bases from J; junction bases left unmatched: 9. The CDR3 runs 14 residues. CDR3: CSVQLAPAPYEQYF. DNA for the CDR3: TGCAGCGTTCAACTAGCGCCCGCTCCCTACGAGCAGTACTTC.

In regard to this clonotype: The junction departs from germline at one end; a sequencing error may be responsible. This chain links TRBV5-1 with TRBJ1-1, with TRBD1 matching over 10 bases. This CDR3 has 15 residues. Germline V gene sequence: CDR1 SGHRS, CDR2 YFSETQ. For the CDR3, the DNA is TGCGCCAGCAGCGCGGCGACAGGGGGCCACACTGAGGCTTTCTTT. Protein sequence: CASSAATGGHTEAFF.

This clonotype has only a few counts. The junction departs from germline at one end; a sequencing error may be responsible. CDR3 protein: CASSLAGQYEQYF. In nucleotides, the CDR3 is TGTGCCAGCAGTTTAGCGGGGCAGTACGAGCAGTACTTC. This sequence joins TRBV7-9 and TRBJ2-7, with 8 bases identical to TRBD2. Germline V gene lookup returns CDR1 SEHNR and CDR2 FQNEAQ (reference sequence). This CDR3 is built from 13 residues. The variable domain in full, with the rest retrieved from reference TRBV7-9 and TRBJ2-7, is DTGVSQNPRHKITKRGQNVTFRCDPISEHNRLYWYRQTLGQGPEFLTYFQNEAQLEKSRLLSDRFSAERPKGSFSTLEIQRTEQGDSAMYLCASSLAGQYEQYFGPGTRLTVT.

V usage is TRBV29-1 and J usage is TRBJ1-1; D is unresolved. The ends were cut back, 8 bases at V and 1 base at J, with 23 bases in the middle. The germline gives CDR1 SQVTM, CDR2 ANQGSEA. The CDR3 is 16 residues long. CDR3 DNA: TGCAGCCCCGGAGGTGAGCTGGACGGGAAGAACACTGAAGCTTTCTTT. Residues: CSPGGELDGKNTEAFF.